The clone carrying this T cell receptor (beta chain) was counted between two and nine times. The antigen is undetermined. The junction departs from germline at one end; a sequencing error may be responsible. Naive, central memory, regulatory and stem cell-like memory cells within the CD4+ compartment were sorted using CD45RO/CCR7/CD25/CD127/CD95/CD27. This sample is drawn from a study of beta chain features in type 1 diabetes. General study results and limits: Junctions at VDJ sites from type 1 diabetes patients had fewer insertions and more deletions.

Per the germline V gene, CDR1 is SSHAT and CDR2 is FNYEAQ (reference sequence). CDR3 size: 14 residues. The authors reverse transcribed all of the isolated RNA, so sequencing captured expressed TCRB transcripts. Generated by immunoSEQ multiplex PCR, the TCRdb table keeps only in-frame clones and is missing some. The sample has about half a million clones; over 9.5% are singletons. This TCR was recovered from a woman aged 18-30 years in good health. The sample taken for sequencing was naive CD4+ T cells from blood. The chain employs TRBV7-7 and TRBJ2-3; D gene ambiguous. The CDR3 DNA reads TGTGCTAGCAGCCCCCGGGTTGGATCAGATACGCAGTATTTT. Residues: CASSPRVGSDTQYF.